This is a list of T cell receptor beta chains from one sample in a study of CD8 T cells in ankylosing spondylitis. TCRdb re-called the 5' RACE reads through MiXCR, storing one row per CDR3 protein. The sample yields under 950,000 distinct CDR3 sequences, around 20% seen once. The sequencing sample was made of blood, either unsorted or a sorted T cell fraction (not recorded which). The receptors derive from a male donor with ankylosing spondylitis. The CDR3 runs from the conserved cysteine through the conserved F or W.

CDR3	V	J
CASSSPEGFSYGYTF	TRBV7-9	TRBJ1-2
CSARQGIEKLFF	TRBV20-1	TRBJ1-4
CASSFASIDTQYF	TRBV12-3/TRBV12-4	TRBJ2-3
CSAREAQGFYEQYF	TRBV20-1	TRBJ2-7
CASTSLQGAGGYTF	TRBV4-3	TRBJ1-2
CSAKPGQGARSYNEQFF	TRBV20-1	TRBJ2-1
CASSLVEGPYNSPLHF	TRBV7-9	TRBJ1-6
CSARMRGRYNEQFF	TRBV20-1	TRBJ2-1
CSVEELAGGNTDTQYF	TRBV29-1	TRBJ2-3
CASRKFGPLSSYEQYF	TRBV10-2	TRBJ2-7
CASSLDPSRGGGQPQHF	TRBV11-2	TRBJ1-5
CASSLGQGPQEQFF	TRBV4-3	TRBJ2-1
CAISETGGTYEQYF	TRBV10-3	TRBJ2-7
CASSPGSGGADTQYF	TRBV18	TRBJ2-3
CASSSWSSAGYKYEQYF	TRBV6-2/TRBV6-3	TRBJ2-7
CASSFSPTKTGALPQETQYF	TRBV5-1	TRBJ2-5
CASWGNRVRPRTYEQYF	TRBV28	TRBJ2-7
CASSPVRRNTEAFF	TRBV14	TRBJ1-1
CSVPKGTQETQYF	TRBV29-1	TRBJ2-5
CASSEKRVQANYGYTF	TRBV2	TRBJ1-2
CSARAGHMNTGELFF	TRBV20-1	TRBJ2-2
CASSRWGGDEQFF	TRBV7-2	TRBJ2-1
CASSPQGITEAFF	TRBV9	TRBJ1-1
CSARGRGTNQPQHF	TRBV20-1	TRBJ1-5
CASSSTGTGTNTEAFF	TRBV21-1	TRBJ1-1
CASSPGKTSSGNTIYF	TRBV12-3/TRBV12-4	TRBJ1-3
CASSPDRGWYTGELFF	TRBV27	TRBJ2-2
CASSSARRDTQYF	TRBV28	TRBJ2-3
CASRTGTGEYEQYF	TRBV5-1	TRBJ2-7
CASSPENGQYTEAFF	TRBV5-4	TRBJ1-1
CASSTGLAGVQETQYF	TRBV5-1	TRBJ2-5
CAWGRGADTQYF	TRBV30	TRBJ2-3
CSVEDLPESRDIQYF	TRBV29-1	TRBJ2-4
CSARDWGTGFGNQPQHF	TRBV20-1	TRBJ1-5
CASSQVKGSNTEAFF	TRBV4-1	TRBJ1-1
CSAQPNKLYNEQFF	TRBV20-1	TRBJ2-1
CASSFTGANQPQHF	TRBV7-9	TRBJ1-5
CAWSWSYDDEQYF	TRBV30	TRBJ2-7
CASSNRDSSTGELFF	TRBV12-3/TRBV12-4	TRBJ2-2
CSVEGWASGYSYNEQFF	TRBV29-1	TRBJ2-1
CASSSGTGVYGYTF	TRBV6-5	TRBJ1-2
CASSLVETGNTDTQYF	TRBV5-4	TRBJ2-3
CASSEGTSGSTYEQYF	TRBV2	TRBJ2-7
CASSSSLRGGYNEQFF	TRBV5-1	TRBJ2-1
CAWSTGAGELFF	TRBV30	TRBJ2-2
CSATLGRPYEQYF	TRBV20-1	TRBJ2-7
CASRGSSGANVLTF	TRBV12-3/TRBV12-4	TRBJ2-6
CASSSLPGTLGYTF	TRBV28	TRBJ1-2
CASTTGGYGYTF	TRBV6-2/TRBV6-3	TRBJ1-2
CASSLTVKLTGANVLTF	TRBV7-8	TRBJ2-6
CSARTIGGDGYTF	TRBV20-1	TRBJ1-2
CASSPQGGGSQPQHF	TRBV5-1	TRBJ1-5
CASSSTGNEKLFF	TRBV7-2	TRBJ1-4
CASRHYSGKETQYF	TRBV7-2	TRBJ2-5
CSADSRGGNTIYF	TRBV20-1	TRBJ1-3
CASSQVGTGTSGTQYF	TRBV4-1	TRBJ2-3
CASSPGTFEQFF	TRBV4-2	TRBJ2-1